Listed here are 20 T cell receptor beta chains from one sample, sequenced in a study of blood T cell repertoires in COVID-19. TCRdb's table, derived via immunoSEQ multiplex PCR, lists solely in-frame clones and lacks some. The sample shows approximately 120,000 clones, around 82% of them seen only once. Input material: peripheral blood. The origin of the receptors is a man older than 75 with active or convalescent COVID-19.

The chain recombines TRBV5-1 with TRBJ2-5, with D uncertain. The germline V gene encodes CDR1 SGHRS and CDR2 YFSETQ. CDR3 length equals 14 residues. V lost 0 bases to trimming and J lost 1 base, with 7 bases between them. The CDR3 nucleotides read TGCGCCAGCAGCTTGGGAGCAGGCCAAGAGACCCAGTACTTC. It yields the protein CASSLGAGQETQYF.

The rearrangement joins TRBV2 to TRBJ1-2; D is undetermined. Germline lookup yields CDR1 SNHLY and CDR2 FYNNEI. Trimming removed 1 base from V and 4 bases from J, with 13 bases in between. There are 15 residues in the CDR3. The CDR3 region is CASSEGEGGIYGYTF. The CDR3 DNA reads as TGTGCCAGCAGTGAAGGGGAGGGAGGGATCTATGGCTACACCTTC.

This sequence joins TRBV9 and TRBJ2-5, with 10 bases lining up with TRBD1. J gave up 2 bases and V 2 bases, and 18 bases lay outside the gene matches. CDR1 SGDLS and CDR2 YYNGEE come from the germline V gene. The CDR3 length is 20 residues. CDR3 sequence: CASSVRDRGVRNHGQETQYF. The CDR3 DNA sequence: TGTGCCAGCAGCGTCCGGGACAGGGGTGTGAGAAATCATGGGCAAGAGACCCAGTACTTC.

The rearrangement joins TRBV18 to TRBJ1-6; D perhaps matches TRBD1 (5 bases). This CDR3 comprises 16 residues. CDR1 is KGHSH and CDR2 is LQKENI in the germline V gene. V dropped 6 bases and J dropped 3 bases, with 15 bases sitting between them. The CDR3 DNA reads TGTGCCAGCTCGCTCCGAACAGGCGTCTATAATTCACCCCTCCACTTT. Encoded protein: CASSLRTGVYNSPLHF.

This chain joins TRBV2 and TRBJ2-7; TRBD2 agrees at 7 bases. Germline loops: CDR1 SNHLY, CDR2 FYNNEI. This CDR3 region has 13 residues. The trim removed 1 base at V and 6 bases at J, leaving 3 bases unmatched. CDR3 protein: CASSEGGGLEQYF. The CDR3 DNA reads as TGTGCCAGCAGTGAAGGCGGGGGACTCGAGCAGTACTTC.

The chain is built from TRBV7-2 and TRBJ1-2, with D unclear. V was trimmed by 5 bases and J by 3 bases, leaving 7 bases between them. Per germline, CDR1 SGHTA and CDR2 FQGNSA. The CDR3 is 12 amino acids. As DNA, the CDR3 is TGTGCCAGCAGCACCGGTCACTATGGCTACACCTTC. This codes for CASSTGHYGYTF.

This clone appeared a few times. The rearrangement uses TRBV7-9 and TRBJ1-2; 8 bases map to TRBD1. Germline loops: CDR1 SEHNR, CDR2 FQNEAQ (reference sequence). The CDR3 spans 16 residues. With 8 bases clipped from V and 7 bases from J, the junction kept 18 bases outside the gene matches. CDR3 bases: TGTGCCAGCTCCGGGACAGGTCCTTTCGGGCTAATTGGCTACACCTTC. Its protein product is CASSGTGPFGLIGYTF. The full variable domain, with the rest looked up from reference TRBV7-9 and TRBJ1-2, is DTGVSQNPRHKITKRGQNVTFRCDPISEHNRLYWYRQTLGQGPEFLTYFQNEAQLEKSRLLSDRFSAERPKGSFSTLEIQRTEQGDSAMYLCASSGTGPFGLIGYTFGSGTRLTVV.

This chain links TRBV18 with TRBJ2-7, with D perhaps matching TRBD1 (5 bases). CDR3 size: 14 residues. V lost 3 bases to trimming and J lost 4 bases, with 13 bases between them. CDR1 is KGHSH, CDR2 LQKENI, per germline. The CDR3 is CASSPEQVQYEQYF. The CDR3 DNA follows: TGTGCCAGCTCACCCGAACAGGTTCAGTACGAGCAGTACTTC.

The chain employs TRBV30 and TRBJ1-2; TRBD1 matches at 7 bases. The CDR3 spans 12 residues. Per germline, CDR1 GTSNPN and CDR2 SVGIG (reference sequence). The V segment lost 6 bases and the J segment 2 bases; nucleotides outside the gene matches: 3. DNA for the CDR3: TGTGCCTGTATGGGACAGAACTATGGCTACACCTTC. Protein sequence: CACMGQNYGYTF.

The J gene is TRBJ2-1, the V gene TRBV7-3; 11 bases align to TRBD2. The J segment lost 2 bases and the V segment lost 5 bases, leaving 8 bases of the junction unmatched. The V gene's germline CDR1 is SGHTA and CDR2 FQGTGA. The CDR3 totals 17 residues. The CDR3 DNA reads TGTGCCAGCAGCGCCCTAGCGGGGGGCTCCCCCTACAATGAGCAGTTCTTC. It encodes CASSALAGGSPYNEQFF.

V gene TRBV6-1 combines with J gene TRBJ2-1, with 10 bases identical to TRBD2. Losses at the gene ends were 2 bases for V and 8 bases for J; bases not matched to a gene: 6. The CDR3 totals 15 residues. Looked up from germline, CDR1 is MNHNS and CDR2 is SASEGT. CDR3 sequence reads: CASSESSGGAYEQFF. The CDR3 DNA follows: TGTGCCAGCAGTGAATCGAGCGGGGGGGCTTATGAGCAGTTCTTC.

The sample holds a few counts of this clone. This chain connects TRBV30 to TRBJ1-3, with TRBD1 identical over 7 bases. The V gene's germline CDR1 is GTSNPN and CDR2 SVGIG (reference sequence). The CDR3 consists of 12 residues. The DNA for the CDR3 is TGTGCTTTGACAGGGTCTGGAAACACCATATATTTT. Translated, it gives CALTGSGNTIYF.

The chain has TRBV7-9 and TRBJ1-1; TRBD1 matches at 7 bases. With 5 bases clipped from V and 2 bases from J, the junction kept 5 bases outside the gene matches. The germline V gene has CDR1 SEHNR and CDR2 FQNEAQ (reference sequence). The CDR3 length is 14 residues. Here the CDR3 DNA reads TGTGCCAGCAGCCTGGGACAGCCTAACACTGAAGCTTTCTTT. This sequence encodes CASSLGQPNTEAFF. The complete variable domain, with remaining parts taken from reference TRBV7-9 and TRBJ1-1, reads DTGVSQNPRHKITKRGQNVTFRCDPISEHNRLYWYRQTLGQGPEFLTYFQNEAQLEKSRLLSDRFSAERPKGSFSTLEIQRTEQGDSAMYLCASSLGQPNTEAFFGQGTRLTVV.

The chain has TRBV7-3 and TRBJ2-3, with 7 nucleotides matching TRBD2. The CDR3 is 14 residues long. Losses at the gene ends were 8 bases for V and 5 bases for J; bases not matched to a gene: 10. CDR1 and CDR2 (germline): SGHTA, FQGTGA. The chain's CDR3 is CASSSGSSGDTQYF. The DNA for the CDR3 is TGTGCCAGCTCTAGCGGATCCTCGGGAGATACGCAGTATTTT.

J is TRBJ1-2 and V is TRBV29-1, with 8 bases fitting TRBD1. V shed 7 bases, J shed 4 bases, and the junction held 5 bases outside the gene matches. Germline V CDR1 and CDR2: SQVTM, ANQGSEA. The CDR3 spans 12 residues. DNA for the CDR3: TGCAGCGCCCGGACAGGGACCTATGGCTACACCTTC. Its translation: CSARTGTYGYTF.

J is TRBJ2-2 and V is TRBV27, with TRBD2 matching over 10 bases. The CDR3 covers 16 residues. Germline CDR1 and CDR2: MNHEY and SMNVEV (reference sequence). V trimming: 3 bases; J trimming: 4 bases; junction bases outside the gene matches: 5. The chain's CDR3 is CASSFGTSVGTGELFF. The CDR3 region has the DNA TGTGCCAGCAGTTTCGGGACTAGCGTAGGCACCGGGGAGCTGTTTTTT.

This rearrangement joins TRBV2 to TRBJ2-1; D gene uncertain. The CDR3 contains 13 residues. The ends were cut back, 7 bases at V and 5 bases at J, with 12 bases in the middle. CDR1 and CDR2 (germline): SNHLY, FYNNEI. The CDR3 reads CASMQSRNNEQFF. CDR3 bases: TGTGCCAGCATGCAGTCGCGGAACAATGAGCAGTTCTTC.

The rearrangement joins TRBV11-2 to TRBJ1-1, with TRBD1 as a possible D gene (5 bases). Germline V gives CDR1 SGHAT, CDR2 FQNNGV. The CDR3 loop spans 14 amino acids. The germline V and J ends were trimmed by 5 bases and 1 base, with 11 bases remaining between them. For the CDR3, the DNA is TGTGCCAGCAGCAGCCAGGGCCCGAACACTGAAGCTTTCTTT. Amino acids: CASSSQGPNTEAFF.

The chain joins TRBV9 to TRBJ1-6; TRBD1 matches 8 bases. The V gene's germline CDR1 is SGDLS and CDR2 YYNGEE. The CDR3 contains 15 residues. Trimming at V came to 3 bases and at J to 6 bases, leaving 5 bases not matched to a gene. The CDR3 is CASSDVGQGNSPLHF. The CDR3 region has the DNA TGTGCCAGCAGCGATGTCGGACAGGGTAATTCACCCCTCCACTTT.

V gene TRBV18 combines with J gene TRBJ1-4; the D is unclear. Trimming pared 5 bases from V and 7 bases from J, leaving 17 bases between. The CDR3 length is 15 residues. Germline V lookup: CDR1 KGHSH, CDR2 LQKENI. CDR3 nucleotide sequence: TGTGCCAGCTCAAGTCGGACGGCGGGGAGTGAAAAACTGTTTTTT. This sequence encodes CASSSRTAGSEKLFF.